This TCR beta chain originates from a study of technical replicates of blood from several donors. Repertoires were generated with immunoSEQ multiplex PCR, while TCRdb's copy carries only in-frame clones and drops some. The table has about 80,000 clones, about nine tenths seen once. V was shortened by 4 bases and J by 8 bases, with 12 bases between the two germline ends. This CDR3 is built from 12 residues. The V gene's germline CDR1 is SGDLS and CDR2 YYNGEE. Source material: T cells isolated from PBMCs. The chain couples TRBV9 to TRBJ1-2; D gene ambiguous. The sequence was collected from a human donor in good health. Here the CDR3 reads CASSPHSHGYTF. Here the CDR3 DNA reads TGTGCCAGCAGCCCCCACTCCCACGGCTACACCTTC. Supplemented by reference TRBV9 and TRBJ1-2, the full variable domain reads DSGVTQTPKHLITATGQRVTLRCSPRSGDLSVYWYQQSLDQGLQFLIQYYNGEERAKGNILERFSAQQFPDLHSELNLSSLELGDSALYFCASSPHSHGYTFGSGTRLTVV.